A few counts support the clone carrying this T cell receptor (beta chain). This entry is derived from a study of blood T cells in healthy people across ages. The CDR3 contains 12 residues. Trimming removed 5 bases from V and 15 bases from J; junction bases left unmatched: 8. The germline V gene has CDR1 SEHNR and CDR2 FQNEAQ (reference sequence). The authors ran a second PCR of about 7 to 11 cycles using a sample-barcoded 5' primer and a J-beta primer mix. TCRdb used MiXCR to reprocess the 5' RACE reads, holding one entry per CDR3 protein. There are about 1.6 million distinct CDR3 sequences in the sample; roughly a third occur only once, and around 11% lies in the top ten.

The sequenced sample consisted of blood. The V and J genes are TRBV7-9 and TRBJ1-5; 9 nucleotides line up with TRBD1. The clonotype comes from a woman aged 30 to 39 in good health. This chain's CDR3 is CASSLGDRDRHF. The DNA for the CDR3 is TGTGCCAGCAGCCTCGGGGACAGGGACAGGCATTTT.